This T cell receptor (beta chain) was identified in a study of siplizumab effects on memory and regulatory T cells. For every sample, 75,000 to 100,000 TCR templates were assayed. TCRdb keeps only in-frame clones here, not all; method: immunoSEQ multiplex PCR. The data contain 100,000 or so clones, around 90% of them seen just once; the ten biggest clones take up 0.9% to 1.3%. The germline gives CDR1 SGHRS, CDR2 YFSETQ. The V gene lost 1 base and the J gene lost 5 bases, with 10 bases spanning the gap. The CDR3 runs 13 residues. Sequenced sample: CD4+ T cells sorted from blood. The chain combines TRBV5-1 with TRBJ2-7, with D tentatively TRBD2 (5 bases). The receptor was derived from a human donor in good health. This CDR3 reads CASSLTGIHEQYF. The CDR3 nucleotides read TGCGCCAGCAGCTTGACGGGAATCCACGAGCAGTACTTC.